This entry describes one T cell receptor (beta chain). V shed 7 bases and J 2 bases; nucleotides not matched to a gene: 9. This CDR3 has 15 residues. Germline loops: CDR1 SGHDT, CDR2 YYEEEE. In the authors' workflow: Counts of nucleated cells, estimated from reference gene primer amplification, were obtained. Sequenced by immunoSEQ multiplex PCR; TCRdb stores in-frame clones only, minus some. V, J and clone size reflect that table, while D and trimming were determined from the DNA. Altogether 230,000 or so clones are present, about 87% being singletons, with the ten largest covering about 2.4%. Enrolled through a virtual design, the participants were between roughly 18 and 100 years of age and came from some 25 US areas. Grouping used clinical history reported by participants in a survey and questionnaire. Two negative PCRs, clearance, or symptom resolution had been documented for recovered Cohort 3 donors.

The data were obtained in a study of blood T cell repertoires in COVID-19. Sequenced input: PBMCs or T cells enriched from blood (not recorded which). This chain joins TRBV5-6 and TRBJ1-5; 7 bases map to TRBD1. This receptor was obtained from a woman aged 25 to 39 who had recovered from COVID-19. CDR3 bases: TGTGCCAGCTGCCGAAGGGGGCAGGGCAATCAGCCCCAGCATTTT. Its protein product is CASCRRGQGNQPQHF.